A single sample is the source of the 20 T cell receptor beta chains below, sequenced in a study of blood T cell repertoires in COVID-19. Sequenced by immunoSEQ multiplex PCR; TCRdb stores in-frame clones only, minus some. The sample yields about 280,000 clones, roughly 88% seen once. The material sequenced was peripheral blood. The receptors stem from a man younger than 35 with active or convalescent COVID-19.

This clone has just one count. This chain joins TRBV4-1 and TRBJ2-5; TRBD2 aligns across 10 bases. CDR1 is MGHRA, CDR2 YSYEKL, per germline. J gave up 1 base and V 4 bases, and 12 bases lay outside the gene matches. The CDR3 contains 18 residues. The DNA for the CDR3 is TGCGCCAGCAGCCCTCATGGTCTAGCGGGGGCCACCCAAGAGACCCAGTACTTC. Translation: CASSPHGLAGATQETQYF.

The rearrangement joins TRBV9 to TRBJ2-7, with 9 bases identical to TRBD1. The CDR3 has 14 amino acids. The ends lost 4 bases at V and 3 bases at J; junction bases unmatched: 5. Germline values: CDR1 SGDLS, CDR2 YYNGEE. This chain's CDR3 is CASSPPGQGYEQYF. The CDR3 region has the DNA TGTGCCAGCAGCCCACCGGGACAGGGCTACGAGCAGTACTTC.

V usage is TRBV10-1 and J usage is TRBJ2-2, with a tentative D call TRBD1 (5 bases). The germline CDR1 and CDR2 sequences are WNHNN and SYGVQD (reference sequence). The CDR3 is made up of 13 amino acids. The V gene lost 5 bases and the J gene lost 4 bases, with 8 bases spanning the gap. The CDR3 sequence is CASSRQSTGELFF. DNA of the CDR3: TGCGCCAGCAGTAGACAGTCCACCGGGGAGCTGTTTTTT.

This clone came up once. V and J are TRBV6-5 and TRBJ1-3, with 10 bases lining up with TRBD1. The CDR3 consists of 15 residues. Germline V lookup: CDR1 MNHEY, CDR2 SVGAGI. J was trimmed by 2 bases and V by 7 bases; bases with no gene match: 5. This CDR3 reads CASTFDRGPGNTIYF. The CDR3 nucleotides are TGTGCCAGCACTTTTGACAGGGGGCCTGGAAACACCATATATTTT.

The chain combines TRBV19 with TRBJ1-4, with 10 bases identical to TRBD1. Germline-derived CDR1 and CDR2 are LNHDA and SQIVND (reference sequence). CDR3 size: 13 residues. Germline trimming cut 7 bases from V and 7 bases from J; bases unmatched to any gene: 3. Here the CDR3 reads CASNDRGPEKLFF. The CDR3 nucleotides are TGTGCCAGTAACGACAGGGGGCCTGAAAAACTGTTTTTT.

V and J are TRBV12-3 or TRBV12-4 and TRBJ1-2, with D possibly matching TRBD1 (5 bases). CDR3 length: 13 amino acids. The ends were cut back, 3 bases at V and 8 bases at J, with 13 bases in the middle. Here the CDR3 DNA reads TGTGCCAGCAGTTTTTGGTCAGGGAAAGGCTACACCTTC. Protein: CASSFWSGKGYTF.

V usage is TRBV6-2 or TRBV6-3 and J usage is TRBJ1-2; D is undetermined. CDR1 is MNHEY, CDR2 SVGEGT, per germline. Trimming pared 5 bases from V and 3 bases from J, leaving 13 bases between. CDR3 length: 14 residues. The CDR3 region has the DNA TGTGCCAGCAGTGTCGTTGGAGACTACTATGGCTACACCTTC. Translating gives CASSVVGDYYGYTF.

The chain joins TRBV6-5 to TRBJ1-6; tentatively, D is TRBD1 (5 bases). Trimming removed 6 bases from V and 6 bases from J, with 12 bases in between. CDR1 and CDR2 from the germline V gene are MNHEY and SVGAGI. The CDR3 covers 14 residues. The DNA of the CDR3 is TGTGCCAGCAGCGATAGGACATTTAATTCACCCCTCCACTTT. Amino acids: CASSDRTFNSPLHF.

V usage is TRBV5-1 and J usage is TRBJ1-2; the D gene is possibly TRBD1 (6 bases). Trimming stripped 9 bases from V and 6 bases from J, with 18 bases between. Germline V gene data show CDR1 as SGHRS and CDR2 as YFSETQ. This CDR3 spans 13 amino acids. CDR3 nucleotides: TGCGCCATAAAACAGGGCCAAGGGAATGGCTACACCTTC. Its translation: CAIKQGQGNGYTF.

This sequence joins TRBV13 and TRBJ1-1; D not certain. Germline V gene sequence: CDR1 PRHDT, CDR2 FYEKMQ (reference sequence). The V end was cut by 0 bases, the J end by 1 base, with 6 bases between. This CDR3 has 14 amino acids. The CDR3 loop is CASSLGTKNTEAFF. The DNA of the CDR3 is TGTGCCAGCAGCTTAGGCACAAAGAACACTGAAGCTTTCTTT.

The CDR3 loop is CASITGTNTGELFF. The DNA of the CDR3 is TGTGCCAGCATAACGGGGACGAACACCGGGGAGCTGTTTTTT. The chain combines TRBV6-5 with TRBJ2-2; weak D call: TRBD2 (5 bases). V was shortened by 7 bases and J by 0 bases, with 9 bases between the two germline ends. CDR3 length: 14 amino acids. Germline assignment: CDR1 MNHEY and CDR2 SVGAGI.

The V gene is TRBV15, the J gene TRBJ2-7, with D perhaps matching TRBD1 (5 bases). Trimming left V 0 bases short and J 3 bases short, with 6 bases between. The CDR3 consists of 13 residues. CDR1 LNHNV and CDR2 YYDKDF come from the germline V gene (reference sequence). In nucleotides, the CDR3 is TGTGCCACCAGCAGAGAGGGGCGCTACGAGCAGTACTTC. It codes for CATSREGRYEQYF.

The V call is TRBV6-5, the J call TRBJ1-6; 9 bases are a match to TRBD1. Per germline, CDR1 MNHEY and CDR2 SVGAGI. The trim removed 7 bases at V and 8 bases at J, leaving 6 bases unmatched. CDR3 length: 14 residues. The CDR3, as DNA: TGTGCCAGCACCCCTGGGACAGGGTATTCACCCCTCCACTTT. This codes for CASTPGTGYSPLHF.

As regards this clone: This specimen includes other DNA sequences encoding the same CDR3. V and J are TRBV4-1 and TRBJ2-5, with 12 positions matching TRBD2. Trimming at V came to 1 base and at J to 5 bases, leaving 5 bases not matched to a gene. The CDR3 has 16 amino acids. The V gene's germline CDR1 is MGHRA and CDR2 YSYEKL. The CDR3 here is CASSQVASGGAETQYF. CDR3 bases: TGCGCCAGCAGCCAAGTTGCTAGCGGGGGGGCTGAGACCCAGTACTTC.

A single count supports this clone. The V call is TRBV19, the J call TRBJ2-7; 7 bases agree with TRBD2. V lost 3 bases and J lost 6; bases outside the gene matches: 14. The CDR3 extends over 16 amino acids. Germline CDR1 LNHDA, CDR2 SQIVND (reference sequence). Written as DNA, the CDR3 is TGTGCCAGTAGTATCGAAACTGGGGGGGGACTGTCCGAGCAGTACTTC. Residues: CASSIETGGGLSEQYF.

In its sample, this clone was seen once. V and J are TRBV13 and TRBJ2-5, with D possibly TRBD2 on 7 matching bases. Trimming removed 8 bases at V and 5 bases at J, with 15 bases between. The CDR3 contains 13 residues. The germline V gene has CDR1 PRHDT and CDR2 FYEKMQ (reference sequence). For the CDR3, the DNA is TGTGCCAGCCAGATGCGGGGGCGGGAGACCCAGTACTTC. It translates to CASQMRGRETQYF. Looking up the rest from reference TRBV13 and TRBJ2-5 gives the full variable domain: AAGVIQSPRHLIKEKRETATLKCYPIPRHDTVYWYQQGPGQDPQFLISFYEKMQSDKGSIPDRFSAQQFSDYHSELNMSSLELGDSALYFCASQMRGRETQYFGPGTRLLVL.

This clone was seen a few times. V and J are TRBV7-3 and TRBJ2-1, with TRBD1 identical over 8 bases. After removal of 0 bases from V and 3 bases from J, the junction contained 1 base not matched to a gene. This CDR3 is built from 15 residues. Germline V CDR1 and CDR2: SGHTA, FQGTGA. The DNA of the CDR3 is TGTGCCAGCAGCTTAACGGGGACAGGCTACAATGAGCAGTTCTTC. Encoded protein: CASSLTGTGYNEQFF. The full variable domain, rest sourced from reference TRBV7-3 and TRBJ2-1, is GAGVSQTPSNKVTEKGKYVELRCDPISGHTALYWYRQSLGQGPEFLIYFQGTGAADDSGLPNDRFFAVRPEGSVSTLKIQRTERGDSAVYLCASSLTGTGYNEQFFGPGTRLTVL.

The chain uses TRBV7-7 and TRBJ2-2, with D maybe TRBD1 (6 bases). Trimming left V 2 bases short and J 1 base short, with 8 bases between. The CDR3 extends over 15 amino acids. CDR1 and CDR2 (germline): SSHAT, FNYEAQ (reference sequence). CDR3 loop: CASSLRGWNTGELFF. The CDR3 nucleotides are TGTGCCAGCAGCTTAAGGGGGTGGAACACCGGGGAGCTGTTTTTT.

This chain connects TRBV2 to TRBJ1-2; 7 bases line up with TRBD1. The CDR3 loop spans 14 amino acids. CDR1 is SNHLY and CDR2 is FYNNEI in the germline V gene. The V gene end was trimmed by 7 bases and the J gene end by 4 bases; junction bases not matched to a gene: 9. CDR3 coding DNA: TGTGCCAGCATCGGAACAGGGGACCCCTATGGCTACACCTTC. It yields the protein CASIGTGDPYGYTF.

CDR3 bases: TGCGCCAGCACGGGGGGTGGAAACTATGGCTACACCTTC. As protein: CASTGGGNYGYTF. The gene calls are TRBV5-1 and TRBJ1-2; possible D gene TRBD1, 5 bases. Germline V lookup: CDR1 SGHRS, CDR2 YFSETQ. The CDR3 is made up of 13 amino acids. Trimming left V 6 bases short and J 2 bases short, with 11 bases between.